The entry below gives a single T cell receptor beta chain sequence along with its context. This entry belongs to a study of blood T cell repertoires in COVID-19. Overall study context: Nucleic acid was either cDNA or gDNA, and it came from T cells, B-cell-depleted T cells, or PBMCs.

The authors' processing: Estimates of nucleated cell counts were drawn from the amplification of reference gene primers. Method: immunoSEQ multiplex PCR; TCRdb's copy keeps in-frame clones and lacks some. The V and J calls and clone size come from that table; D and trimming were worked out from the DNA. The sample contains 55,000 to 75,000 clones, around 91% of which appear only once. Looked up from germline, CDR1 is SGHRS and CDR2 is YFSETQ. This CDR3 spans 13 amino acids. V trimming: 3 bases; J trimming: 11 bases; junction bases outside the gene matches: 10. The origin of this receptor is a human donor in a cohort sampled during active COVID-19. The sequenced material came from peripheral blood. This chain uses TRBV5-1 with TRBJ1-1, with 7 bases aligning to TRBD1. CDR3 in amino acids: CASSSSTGDVAFF. The CDR3 coding sequence is TGCGCCAGCAGCTCCTCAACAGGGGATGTGGCTTTCTTT.